This T cell receptor beta chain originates from a study of blood T cell repertoires in COVID-19. Looking at the study overall: Italy, Spain and the United States were the sources of the convalescent and acute COVID-19 samples. The analysed material was cDNA or gDNA that came from T cells, B-cell-depleted T cells, or PBMCs.

Per the original methods: Reference gene primer amplification yielded estimated nucleated cell counts. Method: immunoSEQ multiplex PCR; TCRdb's copy keeps in-frame clones and lacks some. V and J calls and clone size are those listed in that table; D and trimming were worked out from the DNA. The sample has approximately 180,000 clones, 70% to 90% seen once; the top ten hold more than 2.5%. Germline V CDR1 and CDR2: MNHEY, SMNVEV (reference sequence). Unmatched junction bases numbered 5, after V lost 5 bases and J lost 0 bases. The CDR3 is 16 residues long. The source of this sequence is a man aged 55 to 70 with acute or convalescent COVID-19. V usage is TRBV27 and J usage is TRBJ1-5; 9 bases are shared with TRBD1. The sample was peripheral blood. CDR3 amino acids: CASSRQGGVSNQPQHF. CDR3 coding DNA: TGTGCCAGCAGTCGACAGGGGGGGGTTAGCAATCAGCCCCAGCATTTT.